The rows below give T cell receptor beta chains drawn from one sample of a study of OX40 agonist ivuxolimab in advanced cancers. Only in-frame clones appear in the TCRdb table, and some are missing; sequencing was by immunoSEQ multiplex PCR. The profile shows 25,000 to 35,000 clones, 84% of them singletons. Sequencing used CD4+ or CD8+ T cells sorted from blood, obtained in a trial of the OX40 agonist ivuxolimab. These receptors originate from an adult with an advanced solid tumor such as melanoma, head and neck, liver or kidney cancer. The CDR3 runs from the conserved cysteine through the conserved F or W. Each record gives: D gene, V gene, clone size, J gene, CDR3 protein, CDR3 DNA. A D gene is named only where the DNA matches it firmly. Some rows have no size entry. The others give once, few or many, or a class for an expanded clone.

NA	TRBV6-1	NA	TRBJ1-5	CASSVTDYSNQPQHF	TGTGCCAGCAGTGTTACGGATTATAGCAATCAGCCCCAGCATTTT
TRBD1	TRBV5-6	NA	TRBJ2-3	CASSLGTGTGNTQYF	TGTGCCAGCAGCTTGGGGACAGGGACCGGGAATACGCAGTATTTT
NA	TRBV5-1	NA	TRBJ2-2	CASRRSTGELFF	TGCGCCAGCAGGCGTAGCACCGGGGAGCTGTTTTTT
TRBD2	TRBV5-4	NA	TRBJ2-3	CASSLEAGGFTDTQYF	TGTGCCAGCAGCTTGGAGGCGGGAGGGTTCACAGATACGCAGTATTTT
NA	TRBV19	NA	TRBJ1-1	CASSMGTEAFF	TGTGCCAGTAGTATGGGCACTGAAGCTTTCTTT
NA	TRBV7-3	NA	TRBJ2-3	CASSFGRHTDTQYF	TGTGCCAGCAGCTTCGGGAGACACACAGATACGCAGTATTTT
TRBD1	TRBV28	NA	TRBJ2-3	CASSRDRGITDTQYF	TGTGCCAGCAGTCGGGACAGGGGTATCACAGATACGCAGTATTTT
NA	TRBV11-2	NA	TRBJ1-5	CASSWGTTQHF	TGTGCCAGCAGCTGGGGGACAACCCAGCATTTT
NA	TRBV5-1	few	TRBJ2-7	CASKGDRYEQYF	TGCGCCAGCAAGGGGGATCGGTACGAGCAGTACTTC
NA	TRBV7-6	NA	TRBJ2-6	CASSLGGGISSGANVLTF	TGTGCCAGCAGCTTAGGTGGGGGGATTAGCTCTGGGGCCAACGTCCTGACTTTC
NA	TRBV25-1	NA	TRBJ1-1	CASSKREGPEAFF	TGTGCCAGCAGTAAAAGGGAAGGTCCTGAAGCTTTCTTT
TRBD2	TRBV5-6	NA	TRBJ2-5	CASSSLAVAGGPSETQYF	TGTGCCAGCAGTAGCTTGGCGGTAGCGGGAGGCCCTTCAGAGACCCAGTACTTC
NA	TRBV11-3	NA	TRBJ2-2	CASSPRANTGELFF	TGTGCCAGCAGCCCCAGAGCGAACACCGGGGAGCTGTTTTTT
TRBD2	TRBV6-5	medium-sized	TRBJ2-3	CASSFLAGRTDTQYF	TGTGCCAGCAGCTTTCTAGCGGGGCGCACAGATACGCAGTATTTT
NA	TRBV7-1	NA	TRBJ1-1	CASSQLSTEAFF	TGTGCCAGCAGCCAGTTGAGCACTGAAGCTTTCTTT
NA	TRBV9	NA	TRBJ2-2	CASSPAGTGELFF	TGTGCCAGCAGCCCCGCTGGCACCGGGGAGCTGTTTTTT
TRBD1	TRBV7-8	NA	TRBJ2-3	CASSLTGGTYTDTQYF	TGTGCCAGCAGCCTGACAGGGGGCACTTACACAGATACGCAGTATTTT
NA	TRBV19	NA	TRBJ2-1	CASSLTILNEQFF	TGTGCCAGTAGTCTGACTATTTTGAATGAGCAGTTCTTC
TRBD1	TRBV2	few	TRBJ1-4	CASSRLPGQGQGNEKLFF	TGTGCCAGCAGTCGTCTCCCGGGACAGGGTCAGGGTAATGAAAAACTGTTTTTT
TRBD2	TRBV27	NA	TRBJ2-3	CASSFLGLAGVTDTQYF	TGTGCCAGCAGTTTCTTGGGACTAGCGGGGGTCACAGATACGCAGTATTTT
NA	TRBV5-6	NA	TRBJ2-2	CASSSQGWGELFF	TGTGCCAGCAGCTCACAGGGCTGGGGGGAGCTGTTTTTT
TRBD1	TRBV7-9	once	TRBJ2-7	CATGGQETYEQYF	TGTGCCACTGGCGGACAGGAGACCTACGAGCAGTACTTC
NA	TRBV28	few	TRBJ2-5	CASSSDRKGETQYF	TGTGCCAGCAGTTCTGACCGTAAGGGAGAGACCCAGTACTTC
TRBD2	TRBV27	NA	TRBJ2-1	CASSYLAGGRGEQFF	TGTGCCAGCAGCTACCTAGCGGGAGGGCGGGGGGAGCAGTTCTTC
NA	TRBV15	NA	TRBJ2-1	CATSREAGSYNEQFF	TGTGCCACCAGCAGAGAAGCGGGCTCCTACAATGAGCAGTTCTTC
TRBD1	TRBV27	NA	TRBJ2-5	CASSWGRGQPQETQYF	TGTGCCAGCAGCTGGGGCCGGGGACAGCCTCAAGAGACCCAGTACTTC
NA	TRBV6-1	NA	TRBJ1-3	CASSEARQNSGNTIYF	TGTGCCAGCAGTGAAGCCAGACAAAACTCTGGAAACACCATATATTTT
NA	TRBV18	few	TRBJ2-1	CASSPVAGSSSYNEQFF	TGTGCCAGCTCACCTGTCGCCGGATCTAGCTCCTACAATGAGCAGTTCTTC
NA	TRBV14	NA	TRBJ1-2	CASSQAGPGYFGGYTF	TGTGCCAGCAGCCAAGCAGGGCCAGGGTACTTCGGTGGCTACACCTTC
NA	TRBV27	NA	TRBJ1-3	CASSLSVGGNTIYF	TGTGCCAGCAGTTTATCGGTGGGGGGAAACACCATATATTTT
NA	TRBV28	NA	TRBJ2-1	CASSFVTGEALRDEQFF	TGTGCCAGCAGTTTCGTAACGGGAGAGGCCTTACGGGATGAGCAGTTCTTC
NA	TRBV6-5	NA	TRBJ1-1	CASSYENTEAFF	TGTGCCAGCAGTTATGAGAACACTGAAGCTTTCTTT
NA	TRBV4-2	NA	TRBJ1-3	CASSPGGGVRNTIYF	TGTGCCAGCAGCCCGGGGGGGGGCGTTAGGAACACCATATATTTT
NA	TRBV27	NA	TRBJ2-2	CASSRLTGELFF	TGTGCCAGCAGTCGACTGACCGGGGAGCTGTTTTTT
NA	TRBV28	NA	TRBJ2-7	CASSFDLPYEQYF	TGTGCCAGCAGTTTTGATTTGCCCTACGAGCAGTACTTC
TRBD2	TRBV6-4	NA	TRBJ2-1	CASSTTASGGPDEQFF	TGTGCCAGCAGCACGACCGCTAGCGGGGGCCCCGATGAGCAGTTCTTC
NA	TRBV10-3	once	TRBJ1-5	CAISDVGQGDQPQHF	TGTGCCATCAGTGACGTCGGCCAAGGGGATCAGCCCCAGCATTTT
NA	TRBV10-1	NA	TRBJ1-1	CASSEGVPWDTEAFF	TGCGCCAGCAGTGAGGGCGTCCCCTGGGACACTGAAGCTTTCTTT
TRBD1	TRBV10-3	NA	TRBJ1-1	CAISLTGETEAFF	TGTGCCATCAGTTTAACAGGGGAGACTGAAGCTTTCTTT
TRBD2	TRBV5-1	NA	TRBJ2-1	CASSLEAGGGYNEQFF	TGCGCCAGCAGCTTGGAGGCGGGAGGGGGTTACAATGAGCAGTTCTTC
NA	TRBV11-3	NA	TRBJ2-3	CASSLGFGTDTQYF	TGTGCCAGCAGCTTAGGGTTTGGCACAGATACGCAGTATTTT
NA	TRBV6-6	NA	TRBJ2-3	CASGLQSTDTQYF	TGTGCCAGCGGCCTCCAATCCACAGATACGCAGTATTTT
NA	TRBV11-2	NA	TRBJ1-1	CASSLDPGGGNTEAFF	TGTGCCAGCAGCTTAGATCCTGGAGGGGGGAACACTGAAGCTTTCTTT
NA	TRBV7-2	NA	TRBJ2-1	CASSLVGYNEQFF	TGTGCCAGCAGCTTAGTGGGTTACAATGAGCAGTTCTTC
TRBD2	TRBV10-3	NA	TRBJ2-5	CAISEASGAETQYF	TGTGCCATCAGTGAGGCTAGCGGGGCGGAGACCCAGTACTTC
TRBD2	TRBV7-9	once	TRBJ2-5	CASSLVGLATLGTQYF	TGTGCCAGCAGCTTAGTAGGACTAGCGACACTTGGGACCCAGTACTTC
NA	TRBV2	NA	TRBJ1-5	CASRERGEGQPQHF	TGTGCCAGCAGGGAGAGGGGCGAAGGTCAGCCCCAGCATTTT
NA	TRBV19	NA	TRBJ2-7	CASSIAVGYEQYF	TGTGCCAGTAGTATAGCCGTTGGCTACGAGCAGTACTTC
TRBD1	TRBV5-1	NA	TRBJ2-3	CASSSGQGAGDTQYF	TGCGCCAGCAGCTCGGGACAGGGGGCAGGAGATACGCAGTATTTT
TRBD1	TRBV6-1	NA	TRBJ2-7	CASNPGQGGIWQYF	TGTGCCAGCAACCCGGGACAGGGGGGGATTTGGCAGTACTTC
NA	TRBV9	NA	TRBJ2-2	CASSAGNTGELFF	TGTGCCAGCAGCGCGGGCAACACCGGGGAGCTGTTTTTT
NA	TRBV10-3	NA	TRBJ1-1	CAISESRGLGGTEAFF	TGTGCCATCAGTGAGTCGAGGGGCCTCGGGGGCACTGAAGCTTTCTTT
TRBD1	TRBV28	NA	TRBJ1-1	CASSSPGGMNTEAFF	TGTGCCAGCAGTTCCCCAGGGGGGATGAACACTGAAGCTTTCTTT
NA	TRBV27	NA	TRBJ2-7	CASSFGGPRDIAYEQYF	TGTGCCAGCAGTTTTGGGGGGCCCCGGGACATAGCCTACGAGCAGTACTTC